This T cell receptor (beta chain) is from a study of T cell repertoires in cytomegalovirus infection. Study overall: In public TCR beta signatures, there were indications of both CMV infection and matching HLA type.

Broader study findings: CMV-specific HLA-C-restricted TCR beta clonotypes dominated the ex vivo response.

Comment on this clonotype: Its antigen is currently unknown.

CDR3 length: 18 amino acids. Germline V gives CDR1 MNHEY, CDR2 SMNVEV (reference sequence). J gave up 2 bases and V 3 bases, and 8 bases lay outside the gene matches. Via MiXCR, TCRdb re-called the reads, giving one row per CDR3 protein. There are more than 650,000 distinct CDR3 sequences in the sample; roughly 35% occur only once, and 2.8% lies in the top ten. Sequencing was done on a sample of PBMCs. V usage is TRBV27 and J usage is TRBJ2-7, with 15 nucleotides matching TRBD2. This receptor was identified in a human donor in good health (CMV status not recorded). Some clones in this sample may be carry-over from other donors' samples. The CDR3 here is CASSLYLRTSGRAYEQYF. DNA for the CDR3: TGTGCCAGCAGTTTGTATTTGCGGACTAGCGGGAGGGCCTACGAGCAGTACTTC.